The sample holds one count of the clone carrying this TCR beta chain. The sample contains more than one DNA sequence encoding this CDR3. This specimen belongs to a study of T cell changes during pregnancy in multiple sclerosis. TCRdb's copy holds only in-frame clones and misses some; the assay was immunoSEQ multiplex PCR. The sample has roughly 110,000 clones; roughly nine tenths are singletons. J gave up 2 bases and V 2 bases, and 3 bases lay outside the gene matches. The CDR3 sequence is 15 residues long. The germline V gene encodes CDR1 ENHRY and CDR2 SYGVKD. The clonotype comes from a female donor with multiple sclerosis, enrolled in a pregnancy study. This rearrangement joins TRBV10-3 to TRBJ2-3, with 8 bases lining up with TRBD2. The sample was peripheral blood, taken before pregnancy. The DNA of the CDR3 is TGTGCCATCAGTGAGACTAGCGGATACACAGATACGCAGTATTTT. Amino acid sequence: CAISETSGYTDTQYF.